This TCR beta chain was sequenced for a study of blood T cell repertoires in COVID-19. The length of the CDR3 is 15 residues. The V segment lost 5 bases and the J segment 2 bases; nucleotides outside the gene matches: 5. CDR1 SGHTS and CDR2 YDEGEE come from the germline V gene. Only in-frame clones appear in the TCRdb table, and some are missing; sequencing was by immunoSEQ multiplex PCR. The data hold approximately 320,000 clones, with 89% observed a single time. The V call is TRBV5-8, the J call TRBJ2-3; 10 bases are a match to TRBD2. The sample taken for sequencing was peripheral blood. The receptor's source is a woman aged 30 to 39 with COVID-19, enrolled during active disease. CDR3 sequence reads: CASRIAGGPTDTQYF. The CDR3 nucleotides read TGTGCCAGCAGAATAGCGGGGGGACCCACAGATACGCAGTATTTT.